These 29 T cell receptor beta chains were sequenced from one sample in a study of T cells in Graves' hyperthyroidism and ophthalmopathy. What was amplified from RNA transcripts were TCR beta CDR3 regions. HTBI primers were used for first-round RT-PCR of the TCR CDR3. Each CDR3 protein is one row after TCRdb ran MiXCR on the multiplex PCR reads. The table includes hundreds of thousands of distinct CDR3 sequences, over 12% detected once. The sample was blood. All receptors derive from a man younger than 30 with Graves' ophthalmopathy.

This clonotype was picked up a small number of times. This rearrangement joins TRBV19 to TRBJ1-2, with TRBD1 identical over 7 bases. With V trimmed by 5 bases and J by 11 bases, 11 bases remained unmatched. There are 13 residues in the CDR3. Per the germline V gene, CDR1 is LNHDA and CDR2 is SQIVND (reference sequence). CDR3 DNA: TGTGCCAGTAGTGTACAGGGGATCGCAAGTTACACCTTC. Translation gives CASSVQGIASYTF.

The chain couples TRBV11-3 to TRBJ2-2, with 8 bases fitting TRBD2. Germline loops: CDR1 SGHNT, CDR2 YENEEA. V lost 4 bases and J lost 6; bases outside the gene matches: 7. The CDR3 loop spans 15 amino acids. CDR3 coding DNA: TGTGCCAGCAGCTCCAGCGGGAGTGTTTCCGGGGAGCTGTTTTTT. It specifies CASSSSGSVSGELFF.

Ten or more counts support this clonotype. This chain joins TRBV20-1 and TRBJ1-2; D may be TRBD1 (6 bases). This CDR3 contains 12 residues. The V end lost 0 bases, the J end lost 6 bases, and 8 bases lay between the germline ends. Germline V gene sequence: CDR1 DFQATT, CDR2 SNEGSKA (reference sequence). DNA for the CDR3: TGCAGTGCTAGAGAGAACAGGGATGGCTACACCTTC. Encoded protein: CSARENRDGYTF.

This clonotype was found many times. The chain uses TRBV20-1 and TRBJ2-7; 9 positions agree with TRBD2. Germline CDR1 DFQATT, CDR2 SNEGSKA (reference sequence). Unmatched junction bases numbered 11, after V lost 5 bases and J lost 6 bases. CDR3 length: 14 amino acids. CDR3 loop: CSARVGAGGPEQYF. CDR3 DNA sequence: TGCAGTGCTCGAGTTGGGGCGGGAGGGCCCGAGCAGTACTTC.

This chain connects TRBV29-1 to TRBJ1-2; a possible D gene is TRBD1 (5 bases). The CDR3 sequence is 12 residues long. CDR1 is SQVTM and CDR2 is ANQGSEA in the germline V gene. The germline V and J ends were trimmed by 7 bases and 12 bases, with 21 bases remaining between them. CDR3 protein: CSARRPTQVDTF. DNA for the CDR3: TGCAGCGCTAGAAGGCCCACACAGGTGGACACCTTC.

This clonotype was seen a single time. A single base separates this from a much larger clone, so it may be a read error. The chain joins TRBV27 to TRBJ2-7; 10 bases line up with TRBD1. CDR3 length equals 14 residues. The germline V gene has CDR1 MNHEY and CDR2 SMNVEV (reference sequence). The CDR3 loop reads CASRLTGGTYEQCF. CDR3 in DNA: TGTGCTAGCCGCCTGACAGGGGGCACCTACGAGCAGTGCTTC.

There are many counts of this clonotype. V is TRBV14 and J is TRBJ1-2; D call uncertain. This CDR3 spans 12 amino acids. The V and J ends lost 4 bases and 8 bases respectively, with 11 bases between them. Germline assignment: CDR1 SGHDN and CDR2 FVKESK. This chain's CDR3 is CASSPGVRGYTF. The CDR3, as DNA: TGTGCCAGCAGCCCGGGTGTGAGGGGCTACACCTTC.

This clonotype was seen repeatedly, ten times or more. The chain combines TRBV15 with TRBJ2-7; 12 bases map to TRBD2. The junction had 4 bases not matched to a gene; V was cut back by 0 bases and J by 1 base. Germline CDR1 is LNHNV and CDR2 is YYDKDF (reference sequence). The CDR3 totals 17 residues. As DNA, the CDR3 is TGTGCCACCAGCAGAGATCAGACTAGCGGGAGTTCCTACGAGCAGTACTTC. Residues: CATSRDQTSGSSYEQYF.

This clonotype was seen a few times. The gene calls are TRBV20-1 and TRBJ1-5; 10 nucleotides align to TRBD1. This CDR3 contains 16 residues. Germline trimming cut 4 bases from V and 6 bases from J; bases unmatched to any gene: 12. CDR1 and CDR2 from the germline V gene are DFQATT and SNEGSKA (reference sequence). CDR3 DNA sequence: TGCAGTGCTATTTGGGACAGGGGCAGTGTGAGTCAGCCCCAGCATTTT. It codes for CSAIWDRGSVSQPQHF.

The chain couples TRBV6-1 to TRBJ2-2; 9 bases align to TRBD1. Germline CDR1 reads MNHNS; CDR2 reads SASEGT. The length of the CDR3 is 16 residues. With 7 bases clipped from V and 3 bases from J, the junction kept 9 bases outside the gene matches. The CDR3 is CASKDFRTGDTGELFF. The DNA of the CDR3 is TGTGCCAGCAAAGATTTCCGGACAGGGGACACCGGGGAGCTGTTTTTT.

This clonotype showed up just a few times. The genes are TRBV6-1 and TRBJ1-6, with D maybe TRBD1 (5 bases). This CDR3 spans 15 amino acids. Germline V gives CDR1 MNHNS, CDR2 SASEGT. Trimming cost V 3 bases and J 6 bases, with 12 bases left between them. The CDR3 DNA sequence: TGTGCCAGCAGTGAGACAGTCCCGATTAATTCACCCCTCCACTTT. Translating gives CASSETVPINSPLHF.

This clonotype showed up just a few times. Here the CDR3 reads CASSFSQGGEQYF. The CDR3 nucleotides read TGTGCCAGCAGCTTCTCCCAGGGGGGGGAGCAGTACTTC. The J gene is TRBJ2-7, the V gene TRBV5-6; either TRBD1 or TRBD2 may supply D (7 bases each). Per germline, CDR1 SGHDT and CDR2 YYEEEE. Trimming removed 2 bases from V and 7 bases from J, with 13 bases in between. This CDR3 region has 13 residues.

This clonotype was found many times. The chain uses TRBV27 and TRBJ2-7, with 7 bases aligning to TRBD1. The CDR3 length is 16 residues. Germline CDR1 MNHEY, CDR2 SMNVEV (reference sequence). After removal of 5 bases from V and 2 bases from J, the junction contained 12 bases not matched to a gene. CDR3: CASSALGTDGPYEQYF. DNA for the CDR3: TGTGCCAGCAGTGCCCTCGGGACAGATGGGCCCTACGAGCAGTACTTC.

The sample holds a few counts of this clonotype. This chain links TRBV19 with TRBJ2-3, with D possibly being TRBD2 (5 bases). The CDR3 is 14 residues long. Germline assignment: CDR1 LNHDA and CDR2 SQIVND (reference sequence). The ends were cut back, 6 bases at V and 2 bases at J, with 12 bases in the middle. In nucleotides, the CDR3 is TGTGCCAGTAGCCAACACGGGGACACAGATACGCAGTATTTT. It is translated as CASSQHGDTDTQYF. Complete variable domain (other parts from reference TRBV19 and TRBJ2-3): DGGITQSPKYLFRKEGQNVTLSCEQNLNHDAMYWYRQDPGQGLRLIYYSQIVNDFQKGDIAEGYSVSREKKESFPLTVTSAQKNPTAFYLCASSQHGDTDTQYFGPGTRLTVL.

This clonotype was counted many times. The chain recombines TRBV6-5 with TRBJ2-5; 11 nucleotides line up with TRBD2. This CDR3 is 15 amino acids long. Germline CDR1 and CDR2: MNHEY and SVGAGI. Trimming cost V 2 bases and J 7 bases; bases outside gene matches: 6. CDR3 region: CASSYTSGGGGTQYF. The CDR3 DNA reads TGTGCCAGCAGTTACACTAGCGGGGGAGGAGGGACCCAGTACTTC.

This clonotype occurred many times. The chain has TRBV5-1 and TRBJ2-5; 14 positions agree with TRBD2. This CDR3 contains 15 residues. V was pared by 3 bases and J by 5 bases, with 3 bases of the junction left unmatched. The germline V gene encodes CDR1 SGHRS and CDR2 YFSETQ. The CDR3 loop is CASSWGTSGSETQYF. Here the CDR3 DNA reads TGCGCCAGCAGCTGGGGGACTAGCGGGAGTGAGACCCAGTACTTC.

This clonotype was seen at least ten times. The germline gene is not matched at one end of the junction; a read error may be the cause. The chain joins TRBV19 to TRBJ2-3; 10 bases map to TRBD1. From germline, CDR1 is LNHDA and CDR2 SQIVND (reference sequence). This CDR3 is 16 amino acids long. The CDR3 coding sequence is TGTGCCAGTAGTTTAGATGACAGGGGGCACACAGATACGCAGTATTTT. Translation gives CASSLDDRGHTDTQYF.

This clonotype was observed at least ten times. The chain links TRBV12-3 or TRBV12-4 to TRBJ1-1; the D is unclear. The V gene lost 1 base and the J gene lost 0 bases, with 6 bases spanning the gap. The CDR3 sequence is 14 residues long. CDR3: CASSLERMNTEAFF. CDR3 nucleotides: TGTGCCAGCAGTTTAGAGCGGATGAACACTGAAGCTTTCTTT.

This clonotype was seen many times. The V gene is TRBV27, the J gene TRBJ2-7; D may be TRBD1 (6 bases). The germline V and J ends were trimmed by 0 bases and 0 bases, with 12 bases remaining between them. Germline CDR1 MNHEY, CDR2 SMNVEV (reference sequence). The CDR3 is 16 residues long. CDR3 region: CASSLSTGHISYEQYF. CDR3 DNA sequence: TGTGCCAGCAGTTTATCGACAGGACACATCTCCTACGAGCAGTACTTC.

Note on this clonotype: A much larger clonotype is one base distant, so this may be a read error. The chain uses TRBV30 and TRBJ1-1, with unresolved D. The V gene lost 4 bases and the J gene lost 0 bases, with 12 bases spanning the gap. CDR1 is GTSNPN, CDR2 SVGIG, per germline (reference sequence). This CDR3 region has 14 residues. This CDR3 reads CAWNVGQLNTEAFF. In nucleotides, the CDR3 is TGTGCCTGGAATGTAGGGCAACTGAACACTGAAGCTTTCTTT. The complete variable domain, with remaining parts taken from reference TRBV30 and TRBJ1-1, reads SQTIHQWPATLVQPVGSPLSLECTVEGTSNPNLYWYRQAAGRGLQLLFYSVGIGQISSEVPQNLSASRPQDRQFILSSKKLLLSDSGFYLCAWNVGQLNTEAFFGQGTRLTVV.

This chain links TRBV12-5 with TRBJ2-2; no firm D call. V lost 2 bases and J lost 6, with 10 bases in between. The CDR3 consists of 14 residues. The germline V gene encodes CDR1 LGHNT and CDR2 FRNRAP. The CDR3 protein is CASGLRLRAGELFF. The DNA of the CDR3 is TGTGCTAGTGGTTTGAGGCTCAGAGCCGGGGAGCTGTTTTTT.

The chain has TRBV11-2 and TRBJ2-1; 10 nucleotides line up with TRBD2. After removal of 5 bases from V and 4 bases from J, the junction contained 8 bases not matched to a gene. The germline CDR1 and CDR2 sequences are SGHAT and FQNNGV. The CDR3 spans 16 residues. CDR3 in DNA: TGTGCCAGCAGCCGTTCCGGACTAGCGGAGTACAATGAGCAGTTCTTC. This encodes CASSRSGLAEYNEQFF.

In this sample, this clonotype turned up many times. J is TRBJ2-3 and V is TRBV27, with D perhaps matching TRBD2 (6 bases). The V end was cut by 3 bases, the J end by 6 bases, with 10 bases between. The CDR3 sequence is 13 residues long. Germline V lookup: CDR1 MNHEY, CDR2 SMNVEV (reference sequence). The DNA for the CDR3 is TGTGCCAGCAGTTTCTCGGGGGACGATACGCAGTATTTT. It yields the protein CASSFSGDDTQYF.

This clonotype was seen many times. The chain couples TRBV3-1 to TRBJ1-2; 7 bases map to TRBD1. Germline assignment: CDR1 LGHDT and CDR2 YNNKEL (reference sequence). The CDR3 runs 15 residues. J lost 4 bases, V lost 0 bases, and 5 bases had no gene match. CDR3 sequence: CASSQDPDRVYGYTF. The CDR3 region has the DNA TGTGCCAGCAGCCAAGATCCCGACAGGGTCTATGGCTACACCTTC.

This clonotype came up a few times. The chain is built from TRBV4-2 and TRBJ1-1; 10 nucleotides agree with TRBD1. The CDR3 is 14 amino acids. Per the germline V gene, CDR1 is LGHNA and CDR2 is YNFKEQ. V lost 0 bases to trimming and J lost 10 bases; unmatched junction nucleotides: 5. DNA of the CDR3: TGTGCCAGCAGCCAAGACCCAGGGACAGGGGCAGCTTTCTTT. Translated: CASSQDPGTGAAFF.

This clonotype was seen only a few times. This chain joins TRBV7-9 and TRBJ2-2, with 13 bases aligning to TRBD2. Germline-derived CDR1 and CDR2 are SEHNR and FQNEAQ (reference sequence). The CDR3 is 17 amino acids. J was trimmed by 3 bases and V by 5 bases; bases with no gene match: 6. The CDR3 DNA reads as TGTGCCAGCAGCCCACGGACTAGCGGGAGATACACCGGGGAGCTGTTTTTT. It encodes CASSPRTSGRYTGELFF.

This clonotype was found many times. Here the CDR3 reads CASSQDSTGGGTDTQYF. CDR3 bases: TGCGCCAGCAGCCAAGATTCGACTGGAGGGGGCACAGATACGCAGTATTTT. V and J are TRBV4-1 and TRBJ2-3; tentatively, D is TRBD2 (6 bases). V shed 0 bases and J shed 1 base, with 14 bases lying between them. The CDR3 consists of 17 residues. Germline CDR1 MGHRA, CDR2 YSYEKL.

V usage is TRBV10-1 and J usage is TRBJ2-1; the D is unclear. Trimming pared 2 bases from V and 0 bases from J, leaving 8 bases between. The CDR3 length is 15 residues. The germline V gene has CDR1 WNHNN and CDR2 SYGVQD (reference sequence). The CDR3 DNA follows: TGCGCCAGCAGTGAGAACGGTAGCTCCTACAATGAGCAGTTCTTC. This encodes CASSENGSSYNEQFF.

This clonotype was counted at least ten times. This chain connects TRBV9 to TRBJ1-1; D is undetermined. The V end was cut by 0 bases, the J end by 4 bases, with 16 bases between. The CDR3 spans 16 residues. Per germline, CDR1 SGDLS and CDR2 YYNGEE. DNA for the CDR3: TGTGCCAGCAGCGTAGCCCAAAGGGTCTGGGGCACTGAAGCTTTCTTT. Amino acid sequence: CASSVAQRVWGTEAFF.